This T cell receptor (beta chain) was identified during a study of spatial heterogeneity in lung cancer. About the study: Detected sequences consistently included more beta-chain ones than alpha-chain ones. Raw reads showed each unique TCR and UMI combination turning up more than ten times on average.

With regard to this clonotype: A much larger clone differs from this one at a single base, so this may be a read error.

This CDR3 is 16 amino acids long. Each TCR cDNA molecule bore a unique molecular identifier. TCRdb redid the calling of the 5' RACE reads with MiXCR, one entry per CDR3 protein. This sample has 20,000 to 25,000 distinct CDR3 sequences, with about 4.7% found just once. Time point meaning: sample taken at primary tumor resection. Sequencing covered unsorted whole RNA taken from tumor, nontumor lung or frozen PBMC. The chain recombines TRBV12-3 or TRBV12-4 with TRBJ2-7, with 10 bases aligning to TRBD2. The sequenced sample was PBMCs, obtained at surgery. The receptor's source is a male donor with early-stage non-small cell lung cancer. The CDR3 region is CASSFSASGSSYERYF. The CDR3, as DNA: TGTGCCAGCAGTTTCTCGGCTAGCGGGAGCTCCTACGAGCGGTACTTC.